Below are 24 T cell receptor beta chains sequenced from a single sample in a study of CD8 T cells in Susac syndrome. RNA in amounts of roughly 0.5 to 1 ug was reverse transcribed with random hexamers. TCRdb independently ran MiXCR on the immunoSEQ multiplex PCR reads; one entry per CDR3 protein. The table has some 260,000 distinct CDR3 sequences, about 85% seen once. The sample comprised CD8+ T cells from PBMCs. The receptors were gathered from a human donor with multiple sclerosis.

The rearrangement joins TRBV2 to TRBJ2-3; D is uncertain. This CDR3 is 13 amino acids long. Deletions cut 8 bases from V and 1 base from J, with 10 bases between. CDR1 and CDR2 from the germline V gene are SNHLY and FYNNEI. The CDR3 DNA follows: TGTGCCAGCCCAAAGGGCGGCACAGATACGCAGTATTTT. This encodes CASPKGGTDTQYF.

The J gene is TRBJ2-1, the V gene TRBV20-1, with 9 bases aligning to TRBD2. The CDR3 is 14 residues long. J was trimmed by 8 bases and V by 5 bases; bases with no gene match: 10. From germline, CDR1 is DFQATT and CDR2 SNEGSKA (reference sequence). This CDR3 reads CSAEGVAGAHEQFF. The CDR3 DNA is TGCAGTGCTGAGGGGGTAGCGGGAGCACATGAGCAGTTCTTC.

CDR3 sequence: CASSPSSGRNYEQYF. CDR3 nucleotide sequence: TGTGCCAGCAGCCCCTCGAGCGGGAGAAACTACGAGCAGTACTTC. The V call is TRBV13, the J call TRBJ2-7; 8 nucleotides match TRBD2. Unmatched junction bases numbered 9, after V lost 5 bases and J lost 3 bases. Germline V lookup: CDR1 PRHDT, CDR2 FYEKMQ (reference sequence). The CDR3 is made up of 15 amino acids.

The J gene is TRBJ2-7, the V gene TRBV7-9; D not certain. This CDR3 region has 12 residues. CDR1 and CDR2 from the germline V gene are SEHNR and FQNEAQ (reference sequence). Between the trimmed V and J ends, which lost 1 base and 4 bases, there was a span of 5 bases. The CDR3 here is CASSLVQYEQYF. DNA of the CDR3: TGTGCCAGCAGCTTAGTCCAGTACGAGCAGTACTTC.

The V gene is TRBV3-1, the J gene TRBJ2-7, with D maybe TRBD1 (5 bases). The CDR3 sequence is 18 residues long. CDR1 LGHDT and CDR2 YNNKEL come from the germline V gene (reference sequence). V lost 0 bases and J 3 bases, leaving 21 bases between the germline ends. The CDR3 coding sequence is TGTGCCAGCAGCCAAGATCATCGCGGCAGGGTCGGAAACTACGAGCAGTACTTC. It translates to CASSQDHRGRVGNYEQYF.

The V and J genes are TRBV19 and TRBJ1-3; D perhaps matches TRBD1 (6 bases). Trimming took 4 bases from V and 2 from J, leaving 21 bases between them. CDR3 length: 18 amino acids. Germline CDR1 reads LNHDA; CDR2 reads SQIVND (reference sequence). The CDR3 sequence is CASSTTPDSLRPGNTIYF. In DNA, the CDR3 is TGTGCCAGTAGTACCACCCCGGACAGTCTCCGTCCTGGAAACACCATATATTTT.

For the CDR3, the DNA is TGCAGTGCACCGCCTCTACGTCGGACGTTGGGAAGCTCTGGGGCCAACGTCCTGACTTTC. This gives the protein CSAPPLRRTLGSSGANVLTF. The chain combines TRBV20-1 with TRBJ2-6; D call uncertain. The CDR3 length is 20 residues. Germline V gives CDR1 DFQATT, CDR2 SNEGSKA (reference sequence). The germline V and J ends were trimmed by 6 bases and 0 bases, with 27 bases remaining between them.

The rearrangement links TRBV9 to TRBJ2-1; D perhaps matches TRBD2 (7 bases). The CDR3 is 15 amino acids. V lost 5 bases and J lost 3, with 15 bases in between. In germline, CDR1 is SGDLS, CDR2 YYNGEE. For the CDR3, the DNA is TGTGCCAGCAGTGAAAGCGGGACAATCTACAATGAGCAGTTCTTC. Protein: CASSESGTIYNEQFF. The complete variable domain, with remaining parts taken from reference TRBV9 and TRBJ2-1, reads DSGVTQTPKHLITATGQRVTLRCSPRSGDLSVYWYQQSLDQGLQFLIQYYNGEERAKGNILERFSAQQFPDLHSELNLSSLELGDSALYFCASSESGTIYNEQFFGPGTRLTVL.

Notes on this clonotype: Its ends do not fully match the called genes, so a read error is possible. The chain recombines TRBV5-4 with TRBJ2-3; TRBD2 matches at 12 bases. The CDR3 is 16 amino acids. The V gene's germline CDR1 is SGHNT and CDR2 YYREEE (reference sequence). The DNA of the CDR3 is TGTGCCGGCAGCTTGGCTAGCGGGAGGGTTGGGGATACGCAGTATTTT. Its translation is CAGSLASGRVGDTQYF.

CDR3 DNA: TGTGCCACCAGCGGCGACACTAGGGGCAATGAGCAGTTCTTC. Its protein product is CATSGDTRGNEQFF. The chain joins TRBV15 to TRBJ2-1; D tentatively reads TRBD1 or TRBD2 (5 bases each). The CDR3 runs 14 residues. Trimming removed 5 bases from V and 6 bases from J, with 14 bases in between. The germline V gene encodes CDR1 LNHNV and CDR2 YYDKDF (reference sequence).

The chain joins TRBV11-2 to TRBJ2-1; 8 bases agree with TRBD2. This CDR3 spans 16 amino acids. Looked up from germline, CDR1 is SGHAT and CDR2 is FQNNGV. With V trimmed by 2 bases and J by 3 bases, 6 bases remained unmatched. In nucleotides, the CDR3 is TGTGCCAGCAGCTTATTCCTCACTAGCGGCTACAATGAGCAGTTCTTC. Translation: CASSLFLTSGYNEQFF.

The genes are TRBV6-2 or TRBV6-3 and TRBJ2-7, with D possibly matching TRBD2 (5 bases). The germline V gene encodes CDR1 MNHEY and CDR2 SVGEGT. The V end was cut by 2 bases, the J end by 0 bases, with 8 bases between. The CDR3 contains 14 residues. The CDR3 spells CASSYRGYSYEQYF. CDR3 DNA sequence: TGTGCCAGCAGTTACCGGGGATACTCCTACGAGCAGTACTTC.

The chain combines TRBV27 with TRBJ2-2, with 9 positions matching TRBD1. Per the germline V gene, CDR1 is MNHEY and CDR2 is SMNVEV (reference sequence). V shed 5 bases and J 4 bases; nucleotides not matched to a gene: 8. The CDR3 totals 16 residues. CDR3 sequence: CASSHRQGEITGELFF. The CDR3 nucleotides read TGTGCCAGCAGTCACCGACAGGGGGAGATCACCGGGGAGCTGTTTTTT.

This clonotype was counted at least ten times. CDR3 coding DNA: TGTGCCAGCAGCTCTAACACTGAAGCTTTCTTT. Protein: CASSSNTEAFF. This chain connects TRBV27 to TRBJ1-1; D gene uncertain. Trimming took 6 bases from V and 2 from J, leaving 4 bases between them. Germline V lookup: CDR1 MNHEY, CDR2 SMNVEV (reference sequence). The CDR3 has 11 residues.

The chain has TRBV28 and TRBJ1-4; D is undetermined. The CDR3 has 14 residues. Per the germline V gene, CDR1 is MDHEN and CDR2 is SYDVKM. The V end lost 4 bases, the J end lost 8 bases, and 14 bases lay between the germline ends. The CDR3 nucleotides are TGTGCCAGCAGTTCTCGGCGAGGAACCGAAAAACTGTTTTTT. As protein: CASSSRRGTEKLFF.

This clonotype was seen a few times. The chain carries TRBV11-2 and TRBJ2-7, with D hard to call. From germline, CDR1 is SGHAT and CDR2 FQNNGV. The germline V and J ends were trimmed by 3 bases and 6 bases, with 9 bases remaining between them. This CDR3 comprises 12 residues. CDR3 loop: CASSLVVSEQYF. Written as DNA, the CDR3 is TGTGCCAGCAGCTTGGTGGTAAGCGAGCAGTACTTC.

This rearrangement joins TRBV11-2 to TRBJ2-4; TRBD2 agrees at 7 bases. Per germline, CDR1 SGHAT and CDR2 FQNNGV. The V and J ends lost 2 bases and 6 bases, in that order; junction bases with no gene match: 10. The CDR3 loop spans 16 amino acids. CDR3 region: CASSLSRRGGGNIQYF. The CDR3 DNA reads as TGTGCCAGCAGCTTAAGTCGGAGGGGCGGGGGAAACATTCAGTACTTC.

The CDR3, as DNA: TGTGCCAGCAGTTTCGGAGGGGACCATGGCTACACCTTC. Translated: CASSFGGDHGYTF. This chain links TRBV27 with TRBJ1-2; maybe TRBD1 (5 bases). The CDR3 covers 13 residues. Deletions cut 3 bases from V and 6 bases from J, with 11 bases between. In germline, CDR1 is MNHEY, CDR2 SMNVEV (reference sequence).

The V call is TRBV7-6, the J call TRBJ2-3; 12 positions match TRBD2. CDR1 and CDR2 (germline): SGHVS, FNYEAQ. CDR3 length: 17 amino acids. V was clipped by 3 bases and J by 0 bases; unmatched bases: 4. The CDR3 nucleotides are TGTGCCAGCAGCTTGAGGACTAGCGGGATTAGCACAGATACGCAGTATTTT. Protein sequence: CASSLRTSGISTDTQYF.

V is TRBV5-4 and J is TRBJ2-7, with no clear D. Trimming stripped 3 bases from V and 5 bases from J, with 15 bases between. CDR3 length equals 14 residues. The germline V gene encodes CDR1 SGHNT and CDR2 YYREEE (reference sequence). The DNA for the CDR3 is TGTGCCAGCAGCTGGGTCTCCCCCGCTGACGAGCAGTACTTC. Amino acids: CASSWVSPADEQYF.

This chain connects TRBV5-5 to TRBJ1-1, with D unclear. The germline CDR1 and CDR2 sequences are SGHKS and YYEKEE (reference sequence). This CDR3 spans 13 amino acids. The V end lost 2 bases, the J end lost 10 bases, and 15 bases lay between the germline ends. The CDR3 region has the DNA TGTGCCAGCAGCTTAGGCTTTTACATGGGAGCTTTCTTT. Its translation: CASSLGFYMGAFF.

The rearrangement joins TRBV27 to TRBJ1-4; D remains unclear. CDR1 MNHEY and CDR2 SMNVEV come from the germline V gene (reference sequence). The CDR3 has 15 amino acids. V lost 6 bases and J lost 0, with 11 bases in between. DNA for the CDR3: TGTGCCAGCAGGCCCGGGGTGGCAACTAATGAAAAACTGTTTTTT. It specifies CASRPGVATNEKLFF.

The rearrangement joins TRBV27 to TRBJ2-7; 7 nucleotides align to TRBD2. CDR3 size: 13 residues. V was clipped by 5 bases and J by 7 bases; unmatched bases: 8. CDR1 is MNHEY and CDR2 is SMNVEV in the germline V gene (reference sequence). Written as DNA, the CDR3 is TGTGCCAGCAGTCCCCGGGGGGTAGCGGAGCAGTACTTC. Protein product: CASSPRGVAEQYF.

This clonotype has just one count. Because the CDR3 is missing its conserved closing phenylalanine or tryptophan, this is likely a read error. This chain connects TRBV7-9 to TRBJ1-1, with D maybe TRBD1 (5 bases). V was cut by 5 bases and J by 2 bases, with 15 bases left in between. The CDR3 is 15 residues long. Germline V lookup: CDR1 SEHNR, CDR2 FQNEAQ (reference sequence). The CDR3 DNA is TGTGCCAGCAGCAACCCCGACAGAGCCAACACTGAAGCTTTCCTT. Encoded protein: CASSNPDRANTEAFL.